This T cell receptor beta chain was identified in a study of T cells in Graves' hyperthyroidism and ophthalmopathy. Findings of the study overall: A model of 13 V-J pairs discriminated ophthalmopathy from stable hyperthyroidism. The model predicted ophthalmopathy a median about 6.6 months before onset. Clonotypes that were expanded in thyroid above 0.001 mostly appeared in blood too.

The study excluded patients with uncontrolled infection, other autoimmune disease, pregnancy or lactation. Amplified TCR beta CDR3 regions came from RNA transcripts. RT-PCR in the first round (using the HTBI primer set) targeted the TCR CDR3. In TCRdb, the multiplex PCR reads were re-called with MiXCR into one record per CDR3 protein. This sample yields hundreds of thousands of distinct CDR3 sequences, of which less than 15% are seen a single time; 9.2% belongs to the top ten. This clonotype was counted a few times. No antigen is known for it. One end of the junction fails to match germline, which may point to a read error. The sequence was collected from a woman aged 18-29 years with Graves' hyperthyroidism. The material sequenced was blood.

CDR3 sequence: CASSQAPGYTEAFF. The DNA of the CDR3 is TGTGCCAGCAGTCAAGCTCCAGGGTACACTGAAGCTTTCTTT. The chain uses TRBV6-1 and TRBJ1-1, with TRBD1 as a possible D gene (5 bases). The CDR3 has 14 amino acids. CDR1 is MNHNS and CDR2 is SASEGT in the germline V gene.